Following are 13 T cell receptor beta chains from one sample sequenced in a study of CD8 T cells in Susac syndrome. Reverse transcription of about 0.5 to 1 ug RNA was performed with random hexamers. TCRdb fed the immunoSEQ multiplex PCR reads into MiXCR, producing one record per CDR3 protein. The data contain approximately 100,000 distinct CDR3 sequences, around nine tenths of them singletons. Sequenced material: CD4+ T cells from PBMCs. The receptors originated from a human donor in good health.

The sample holds one count of this clonotype. The chain combines TRBV7-2 with TRBJ2-2; D not certain. The length of the CDR3 is 15 residues. The V gene lost 0 bases and the J gene lost 1 base, with 6 bases spanning the gap. Germline values: CDR1 SGHTA, CDR2 FQGNSA. CDR3 nucleotides: TGTGCCAGCAGCTTAGCTGGTTGGAACACCGGGGAGCTGTTTTTT. Translation: CASSLAGWNTGELFF. The full variable domain, rest sourced from reference TRBV7-2 and TRBJ2-2, is GAGVSQSPSNKVTEKGKDVELRCDPISGHTALYWYRQSLGQGLEFLIYFQGNSAPDKSGLPSDRFSAERTGGSVSTLTIQRTQQEDSAVYLCASSLAGWNTGELFFGEGSRLTVL.

The rearrangement joins TRBV20-1 to TRBJ1-5; D not certain. The CDR3 has 15 residues. Trimming took 3 bases from V and 0 from J, leaving 12 bases between them. CDR1 DFQATT and CDR2 SNEGSKA come from the germline V gene (reference sequence). The CDR3 spells CSASKEINSNQPQHF. For the CDR3, the DNA is TGCAGTGCTAGTAAAGAGATTAATAGCAATCAGCCCCAGCATTTT.

The chain has TRBV6-2 or TRBV6-3 and TRBJ1-5, with 7 bases that match TRBD1. Germline-derived CDR1 and CDR2 are MNHEY and SVGEGT. Losses at the gene ends were 6 bases for V and 4 bases for J; bases not matched to a gene: 15. This CDR3 is built from 17 residues. The DNA for the CDR3 is TGTGCCAGCAGCCTCCGAAGAACAGGGGTCGGGAATCAGCCCCAGCATTTT. Translation: CASSLRRTGVGNQPQHF.

The V gene is TRBV18, the J gene TRBJ2-5, with 9 nucleotides matching TRBD1. Germline lookup yields CDR1 KGHSH and CDR2 LQKENI. The CDR3 is 14 residues long. The V gene end was trimmed by 3 bases and the J gene end by 5 bases; junction bases not matched to a gene: 4. The CDR3 is CASSPGTGLETQYF. The DNA for the CDR3 is TGTGCCAGCTCACCTGGGACAGGGTTGGAGACCCAGTACTTC.

This chain connects TRBV5-1 to TRBJ2-7; 10 nucleotides agree with TRBD1. The germline V gene has CDR1 SGHRS and CDR2 YFSETQ. The CDR3 is 14 amino acids. V lost 4 bases to trimming and J lost 4 bases; unmatched junction nucleotides: 5. CDR3 nucleotide sequence: TGCGCCAGCAGCCGGGACAGGGGTATTTACGAGCAGTACTTC. This codes for CASSRDRGIYEQYF.

This clonotype was observed a few times. CDR3 nucleotide sequence: TGTGCCAGCAGCCAAGCTGTGGGACAAGACAATGAGCAGTTCTTC. Its translation: CASSQAVGQDNEQFF. The chain is built from TRBV4-2 and TRBJ2-1; possible D gene TRBD1, 6 bases. Germline CDR1 and CDR2: LGHNA and YNFKEQ. V was shortened by 1 base and J by 5 bases, with 12 bases between the two germline ends. The CDR3 runs 15 residues.

The CDR3 loop is CATSRDRTSGNNEQFF. CDR3 bases: TGTGCCACCAGCAGAGACCGGACTAGCGGGAACAATGAGCAGTTCTTC. The rearrangement links TRBV15 to TRBJ2-1; 12 positions match TRBD2. Germline assignment: CDR1 LNHNV and CDR2 YYDKDF (reference sequence). Trimming took 0 bases from V and 5 from J; bases not matched to a gene: 2. The CDR3 totals 16 residues.

V is TRBV24-1 and J is TRBJ1-2; D call uncertain. The length of the CDR3 is 14 residues. Germline CDR1 reads KGHDR; CDR2 reads SFDVKD. The V end lost 3 bases, the J end lost 4 bases, and 11 bases lay between the germline ends. The DNA for the CDR3 is TGTGCCACCAGTGATGGAGGAATTAGCTATGGCTACACCTTC. Protein product: CATSDGGISYGYTF.

CDR3 sequence (DNA): TGTGCCAGCAGCCCCCTTGCGGGGTTGGGCTCCTACGAGCAGTACTTC. Residues: CASSPLAGLGSYEQYF. The J gene is TRBJ2-7, the V gene TRBV7-9; the D gene is possibly TRBD2 (6 bases). The CDR3 totals 16 residues. V was cut by 5 bases and J by 0 bases, with 17 bases left in between. Germline CDR1 reads SEHNR; CDR2 reads FQNEAQ (reference sequence).

The chain uses TRBV3-1 and TRBJ2-3; a possible D gene is TRBD2 (5 bases). The CDR3 sequence is 16 residues long. V gave up 1 base and J gave up 4 bases, with 15 bases separating them. Per germline, CDR1 LGHDT and CDR2 YNNKEL (reference sequence). In DNA form, the CDR3 reads TGTGCCAGCAGCCAAGTCCCGCCGGGGAACTCAGATACGCAGTATTTT. Translating it yields CASSQVPPGNSDTQYF.

The chain carries TRBV11-1 and TRBJ1-1; 8 nucleotides agree with TRBD1. Trimming at V came to 5 bases and at J to 7 bases, leaving 9 bases not matched to a gene. The V gene's germline CDR1 is SGHAT and CDR2 FQDESV (reference sequence). The CDR3 consists of 14 residues. This CDR3 reads CASSGQGRAFEAFF. CDR3 DNA sequence: TGTGCCAGCAGCGGACAGGGTAGGGCATTTGAAGCTTTCTTT.

The chain recombines TRBV5-6 with TRBJ2-1; D not certain. Germline CDR1 and CDR2: SGHDT and YYEEEE. The CDR3 extends over 15 amino acids. Trimming removed 0 bases at V and 2 bases at J, with 9 bases between. DNA of the CDR3: TGTGCCAGCAGCTTGGTTACGGCGGCCTACAATGAGCAGTTCTTC. It is translated as CASSLVTAAYNEQFF.

The chain links TRBV9 to TRBJ2-1; TRBD1 matches 7 bases. Germline assignment: CDR1 SGDLS and CDR2 YYNGEE. Trimming at V came to 5 bases and at J to 9 bases, leaving 8 bases not matched to a gene. The CDR3 consists of 13 residues. The CDR3 bases are TGTGCCAGCAGTCAGACAGGGTATAGTGAGCAGTTCTTC. It yields the protein CASSQTGYSEQFF.